A single sample gave rise to the 29 T cell receptor beta chains below, sequenced in a study of regulatory T cells in long-lasting Graves disease. Time point here: newly diagnosed GD, antithyroid drugs for less than 3 months. Extracted PBMC RNA gave rise to the TCR library. Both iRepertoire HTBI primers and Arm-PCR of CDR3 regions were used to build the TCR beta libraries. Via MiXCR, TCRdb re-called the multiplex PCR reads, giving one row per CDR3 protein. The sample carries about 220,000 distinct CDR3 sequences, roughly 18% recorded once. Here the sequenced sample was peripheral blood mononuclear cells (PBMCs), taken at new diagnosis, from a patient treated with antithyroid drugs. The source of these receptors is a female donor with Graves disease.

This clonotype was recorded many times. The chain carries TRBV12-3 or TRBV12-4 and TRBJ2-7, with a weak D call TRBD1 (6 bases). CDR3 length equals 15 residues. Trimming left V 4 bases short and J 0 bases short, with 13 bases between. The chain's CDR3 is CASSSRGSFSYEQYF. In nucleotides, the CDR3 is TGTGCCAGCAGTTCAAGGGGGAGTTTCTCCTACGAGCAGTACTTC.

This clonotype was found many times. The rearrangement uses TRBV12-3 or TRBV12-4 and TRBJ2-1, with 10 bases matching TRBD2. CDR3 length equals 15 residues. V gave up 6 bases and J gave up 3 bases; unmatched junction bases: 5. For the CDR3, the DNA is TGTGCCAGCAGGGCCAGCGGGAGGGGCTACAATGAGCAGTTCTTC. This codes for CASRASGRGYNEQFF.

This chain joins TRBV6-2 or TRBV6-3 and TRBJ2-3, with D possibly matching TRBD2 (6 bases). This CDR3 has 15 residues. The V end lost 5 bases, the J end lost 7 bases, and 19 bases lay between the germline ends. Per the germline V gene, CDR1 is MNHEY and CDR2 is SVGEGT. CDR3 region: CASSHTGLSRYTQYF. CDR3 in DNA: TGTGCCAGCAGTCACACGGGACTGTCTAGGTATACGCAGTATTTT.

This clonotype was seen at least ten times. This sequence joins TRBV20-1 and TRBJ2-7, with D uncertain. This CDR3 comprises 11 residues. Germline V gene sequence: CDR1 DFQATT, CDR2 SNEGSKA (reference sequence). Trimming pared 1 base from V and 4 bases from J, leaving 5 bases between. The CDR3 loop is CSARVGYEQYF. The CDR3 DNA sequence: TGCAGTGCTAGAGTGGGGTACGAGCAGTACTTC.

This clonotype was found many times. The V and J genes are TRBV12-3 or TRBV12-4 and TRBJ1-5, with D unresolved. V was shortened by 5 bases and J by 6 bases, with 17 bases between the two germline ends. The CDR3 has 15 residues. For the CDR3, the DNA is TGTGCCAGCAGTCTTCGCCTTCAGGTTGGTCAGCCCCAGCATTTT. Amino acids: CASSLRLQVGQPQHF.

The sample holds many counts of this clonotype. V is TRBV12-3 or TRBV12-4 and J is TRBJ1-2; no definite D call. This CDR3 has 14 residues. Trimming removed 7 bases at V and 6 bases at J, with 18 bases between. The CDR3 sequence is CASTPDNYQDGYTF. DNA of the CDR3: TGTGCCAGCACCCCTGACAATTATCAGGATGGCTACACCTTC.

V usage is TRBV4-1 and J usage is TRBJ2-7, with TRBD2 matching over 10 bases. This CDR3 has 18 residues. Germline V lookup: CDR1 MGHRA, CDR2 YSYEKL. With 3 bases clipped from V and 1 base from J, the junction kept 12 bases outside the gene matches. The chain's CDR3 is CASSHLGGGTSASYEQYF. The DNA for the CDR3 is TGCGCCAGCAGCCACCTGGGAGGCGGGACTAGCGCATCCTACGAGCAGTACTTC.

This clonotype was observed a single time. The chain employs TRBV11-2 and TRBJ2-7, with TRBD2 identical over 16 bases. This CDR3 has 21 amino acids. Germline-derived CDR1 and CDR2 are SGHAT and FQNNGV. Trimming at V came to 0 bases and at J to 3 bases, leaving 14 bases not matched to a gene. The CDR3 is CASSLDPGTSGRAQGLYEQYF. In DNA, the CDR3 is TGTGCCAGCAGCTTAGATCCGGGGACTAGCGGGAGGGCCCAGGGGCTCTACGAGCAGTACTTC. Together with reference TRBV11-2 and TRBJ2-7, the CDR3 gives the full variable domain: EAGVAQSPRYKIIEKRQSVAFWCNPISGHATLYWYQQILGQGPKLLIQFQNNGVVDDSQLPKDRFSAERLKGVDSTLKIQPAKLEDSAVYLCASSLDPGTSGRAQGLYEQYFGPGTRLTVT.

The chain couples TRBV5-1 to TRBJ2-3; 11 bases line up with TRBD1. V lost 4 bases, J lost 5 bases, and 15 bases stayed unmatched. In germline, CDR1 is SGHRS, CDR2 YFSETQ. This CDR3 is built from 18 residues. The CDR3 sequence is CASSLIPRGQGAGDTQYF. CDR3 in DNA: TGCGCCAGCAGCCTAATACCTCGTGGACAGGGGGCGGGAGATACGCAGTATTTT.

With regard to this clonotype: With a far larger clone one base away, a read error is the likely cause. The genes are TRBV6-8 and TRBJ1-1, with D possibly TRBD1 on 5 matching bases. CDR3 length equals 14 residues. Germline CDR1 MNHGY, CDR2 SAAAGT. V gave up 7 bases and J gave up 4 bases, with 16 bases separating them. CDR3 loop: CASTLSGDVTEAFF. CDR3 nucleotides: TGTGCCAGCACCCTCTCCGGGGACGTCACTGAAGCTTTCTTT.

This clonotype occurred many times. The chain has TRBV14 and TRBJ2-1; 8 nucleotides align to TRBD2. Germline V lookup: CDR1 SGHDN, CDR2 FVKESK. This CDR3 spans 16 amino acids. V trimming: 0 bases; J trimming: 3 bases; junction bases outside the gene matches: 4. CDR3 residues: CASSQEKGLGYNEQFF. The CDR3, as DNA: TGTGCCAGCAGCCAAGAAAAGGGACTAGGCTACAATGAGCAGTTCTTC.

Of note for this clonotype: A far more abundant clone sits one base away, making this likely a read error. The V and J genes are TRBV7-3 and TRBJ2-5; TRBD2 matches at 10 bases. Germline V gives CDR1 SGHTA, CDR2 FQGTGA. This CDR3 contains 20 residues. V shed 6 bases, J shed 4 bases, and the junction held 23 bases outside the gene matches. CDR3 protein: CASSEDRMGLARGFGETQYF. DNA for the CDR3: TGTGCCAGCAGTGAAGACAGAATGGGACTAGCGAGAGGGTTCGGAGAGACCCAGTACTTC.

This clonotype was counted ten times or more. J is TRBJ2-5 and V is TRBV12-3 or TRBV12-4; weak D call: TRBD1 (5 bases). With 7 bases removed from V and 4 bases from J, the gap between germline ends came to 16 bases. This CDR3 contains 14 residues. The DNA for the CDR3 is TGTGCCAGCAATCCCTCGCAGGGTCCAGAGACCCAGTACTTC. Protein: CASNPSQGPETQYF.

This clonotype was seen repeatedly, ten times or more. The chain recombines TRBV7-9 with TRBJ2-5; 9 nucleotides line up with TRBD2. Trimming removed 4 bases from V and 6 bases from J; junction bases left unmatched: 9. The germline CDR1 and CDR2 sequences are SEHNR and FQNEAQ (reference sequence). The CDR3 has 15 residues. The CDR3 sequence: CASSSTSGLQKTQYF. The CDR3 DNA reads TGTGCCAGCAGCTCGACTAGCGGACTACAAAAGACCCAGTACTTC.

The chain couples TRBV2 to TRBJ2-5; 10 bases map to TRBD1. The CDR3 runs to 13 residues. After removal of 4 bases from V and 5 bases from J, the junction contained 1 base not matched to a gene. Germline CDR1 SNHLY, CDR2 FYNNEI. The CDR3 is CASSGQGAETQYF. CDR3 DNA sequence: TGTGCCAGCAGTGGACAGGGGGCGGAGACCCAGTACTTC.

This clonotype was seen many times. As the CDR3 is not closed by the conserved phenylalanine or tryptophan, this likely results from a read error. The chain joins TRBV20-1 to TRBJ1-1; D gene ambiguous. This CDR3 contains 13 residues. Trimming took 6 bases from V and 1 from J, leaving 12 bases between them. The germline V gene encodes CDR1 DFQATT and CDR2 SNEGSKA (reference sequence). The chain's CDR3 is CSALLPRNTEAFL. CDR3 DNA: TGCAGTGCCCTCCTACCCCGGAACACTGAAGCTTTCCTT.

This clonotype was observed many times. The chain combines TRBV11-3 with TRBJ2-5; tentatively, D is TRBD2 (6 bases). This CDR3 has 14 residues. From germline, CDR1 is SGHNT and CDR2 YENEEA. Deletions cut 5 bases from V and 4 bases from J, with 14 bases between. In DNA form, the CDR3 reads TGTGCCAGCAGCAGGGCGGGGCGGGGAGAGACCCAGTACTTC. This encodes CASSRAGRGETQYF.

This clonotype showed up many times. The chain recombines TRBV12-3 or TRBV12-4 with TRBJ2-7; D is unclear. The CDR3 is 12 residues long. V shed 5 bases and J shed 2 bases, with 7 bases lying between them. The CDR3, as DNA: TGTGCCAGCAGTGTCGGCACCTACGAGCAGTACTTC. This gives the protein CASSVGTYEQYF.

V usage is TRBV18 and J usage is TRBJ1-2; 7 nucleotides align to TRBD1. The ends lost 4 bases at V and 2 bases at J; junction bases unmatched: 4. Germline-derived CDR1 and CDR2 are KGHSH and LQKENI. The CDR3 totals 14 residues. The CDR3 region is CASSRSGGNYGYTF. In DNA form, the CDR3 reads TGTGCCAGCTCACGTTCAGGGGGAAACTATGGCTACACCTTC.

This clonotype came up a few times. The J gene is TRBJ1-2, the V gene TRBV19; TRBD1 agrees at 10 bases. CDR1 and CDR2 from the germline V gene are LNHDA and SQIVND (reference sequence). V shed 3 bases, J shed 6 bases, and the junction held 4 bases outside the gene matches. The CDR3 has 14 residues. The CDR3 spells CASSILDRGDGYTF. DNA of the CDR3: TGTGCCAGTAGTATCCTGGACAGGGGGGATGGCTACACCTTC.

This rearrangement joins TRBV2 to TRBJ2-1; 12 bases line up with TRBD2. V gave up 6 bases and J gave up 8 bases; unmatched junction bases: 11. The CDR3 consists of 16 residues. Germline values: CDR1 SNHLY, CDR2 FYNNEI. CDR3 coding DNA: TGTGCCAGCAGATTCCTTCTAGCGGGAGGGCCAGATGAGCAGTTCTTC. The encoded protein is CASRFLLAGGPDEQFF.

The chain carries TRBV7-3 and TRBJ1-1; 10 nucleotides line up with TRBD1. The V gene's germline CDR1 is SGHTA and CDR2 FQGTGA. The trim removed 2 bases at V and 3 bases at J, leaving 27 bases unmatched. The CDR3 has 23 amino acids. CDR3 sequence reads: CASSLVPTGGGGSRGGVDTEAFF. In DNA form, the CDR3 reads TGTGCCAGCAGCTTAGTCCCGACAGGGGGCGGGGGGTCCCGTGGAGGGGTGGACACTGAAGCTTTCTTT.

Ten or more counts support this clonotype. The rearrangement links TRBV18 to TRBJ2-5; 7 nucleotides align to TRBD1. Germline CDR1 and CDR2: KGHSH and LQKENI. The CDR3 loop spans 14 amino acids. Losses at the gene ends were 4 bases for V and 2 bases for J; bases not matched to a gene: 4. CDR3 sequence: CASSLGGQQETQYF. In nucleotides, the CDR3 is TGTGCCAGCTCACTAGGGGGACAGCAAGAGACCCAGTACTTC.

The genes are TRBV11-2 and TRBJ2-1; D uncertain. V was clipped by 4 bases and J by 12 bases, with 16 bases between them. CDR3 length: 13 residues. The germline gives CDR1 SGHAT, CDR2 FQNNGV. The CDR3 DNA sequence: TGTGCCAGCAGCTCGCTAATAGACCTAGGGCAGTTCTTC. This encodes CASSSLIDLGQFF. The entire variable domain, with the rest obtained from reference TRBV11-2 and TRBJ2-1, is as follows: EAGVAQSPRYKIIEKRQSVAFWCNPISGHATLYWYQQILGQGPKLLIQFQNNGVVDDSQLPKDRFSAERLKGVDSTLKIQPAKLEDSAVYLCASSSLIDLGQFFGPGTRLTVL.

In its sample, this clonotype was seen many times. The V gene is TRBV20-1, the J gene TRBJ2-2; TRBD1 aligns across 9 bases. CDR1 and CDR2 (germline): DFQATT, SNEGSKA (reference sequence). The length of the CDR3 is 15 residues. The junction had 9 bases not matched to a gene; V was cut back by 4 bases and J by 6 bases. The DNA of the CDR3 is TGCAGTGCTATCCCGGGACAGGGATTTTCCGGGGAGCTGTTTTTT. This gives the protein CSAIPGQGFSGELFF.

The chain uses TRBV11-3 and TRBJ1-1, with D perhaps matching TRBD1 (6 bases). This CDR3 has 13 amino acids. Trimming cost V 5 bases and J 11 bases, with 18 bases left between them. CDR1 SGHNT and CDR2 YENEEA come from the germline V gene. The CDR3 DNA is TGTGCCAGCAGCCAGGGGATGAACACTGGGGCTTTCTTT. Protein: CASSQGMNTGAFF.

This clonotype appeared many times. This sequence joins TRBV24-1 and TRBJ2-5; 8 nucleotides agree with TRBD1. This CDR3 has 15 amino acids. After removal of 1 base from V and 2 bases from J, the junction contained 2 bases not matched to a gene. The germline gives CDR1 KGHDR, CDR2 SFDVKD. The CDR3 DNA sequence: TGTGCCACCAGTGATTTTGGGACAGGTCAAGAGACCCAGTACTTC. Protein sequence: CATSDFGTGQETQYF.

This clonotype was seen at least ten times. CDR3 sequence (DNA): TGTGCCAGCAGCCCGTACAGGAACGAGCAGTACTTC. Encoded protein: CASSPYRNEQYF. The V gene is TRBV14, the J gene TRBJ2-7; a possible D gene is TRBD1 (5 bases). The germline gives CDR1 SGHDN, CDR2 FVKESK. The CDR3 is made up of 12 amino acids. V was pared by 4 bases and J by 5 bases, with 9 bases between.

The chain uses TRBV9 and TRBJ2-4; 7 bases line up with TRBD1. The CDR3 loop spans 16 amino acids. CDR1 and CDR2 from the germline V gene are SGDLS and YYNGEE. V trimming: 4 bases; J trimming: 3 bases; junction bases outside the gene matches: 10. The DNA for the CDR3 is TGTGCCAGCAGCCCTAGACAGGGTTCGGGCAAAAACATTCAGTACTTC. The encoded protein is CASSPRQGSGKNIQYF.